One sample yielded the 15 T cell receptor beta chains listed below, sequenced in a study of control samples from healthy donors and cancer patients. Sequencing used immunoSEQ multiplex PCR; TCRdb keeps in-frame clones, though not all of them. The sample records roughly 55,000 clones, around 90% being singletons. Sequencing was performed on blood. Receptor source: a middle-aged man in good health.

The J gene is TRBJ1-2, the V gene TRBV28, with TRBD1 matching 7 bases. The ends lost 3 bases at V and 6 bases at J; junction bases unmatched: 7. CDR1 and CDR2 from the germline V gene are MDHEN and SYDVKM. CDR3 length: 14 amino acids. The CDR3 sequence is CASSFFDRANGYTF. Here the CDR3 DNA reads TGTGCCAGCAGTTTCTTCGACAGGGCTAATGGCTACACCTTC.

The chain has TRBV7-3 and TRBJ1-2, with D possibly TRBD1 on 5 matching bases. From germline, CDR1 is SGHTA and CDR2 FQGTGA. The CDR3 spans 13 residues. Deletions cut 3 bases from V and 6 bases from J, with 11 bases between. DNA of the CDR3: TGTGCCAGCAGCTTGAGCAGGGACCATGGCTACACCTTC. This codes for CASSLSRDHGYTF.

The chain joins TRBV3-1 (or the pseudogene TRBV3-2) to TRBJ2-2, with TRBD2 matching over 11 bases. Per the germline V gene, CDR1 is LGHDT and CDR2 is YNNKEL (reference sequence). This CDR3 is 18 amino acids long. V gave up 1 base and J gave up 5 bases; unmatched junction bases: 9. CDR3 nucleotide sequence: TGTGCCAGCAGCCAAGGGGTAGCGGGAGGGATAAAGACCGGGGAGCTGTTTTTT. As protein: CASSQGVAGGIKTGELFF.

V gene TRBV3-1 (or the pseudogene TRBV3-2) combines with J gene TRBJ1-6, with D unresolved. With 0 bases removed from V and 7 bases from J, the gap between germline ends came to 13 bases. Germline loops: CDR1 LGHDT, CDR2 YNNKEL (reference sequence). The CDR3 has 16 residues. The CDR3 DNA is TGTGCCAGCAGCCAAGATTATACAGTAAGGAATTCACCCCTCCACTTT. Translating gives CASSQDYTVRNSPLHF.

The rearrangement uses TRBV18 and TRBJ2-2; D gene ambiguous. The germline V gene has CDR1 KGHSH and CDR2 LQKENI. The ends were cut back, 3 bases at V and 6 bases at J, with 14 bases in the middle. There are 15 residues in the CDR3. The CDR3 here is CASSPVNMQAGELFF. In DNA, the CDR3 is TGTGCCAGCTCACCGGTCAATATGCAAGCCGGGGAGCTGTTTTTT.

The V gene is TRBV7-6, the J gene TRBJ1-6, with a possible D match to TRBD1 (6 bases). V lost 5 bases and J 6 bases, leaving 14 bases between the germline ends. The CDR3 is 15 residues long. CDR1 is SGHVS, CDR2 FNYEAQ, per germline. The CDR3 coding sequence is TGTGCCAGCAGCCCGGACAGCCCCCCTAATTCACCCCTCCACTTT. Translation: CASSPDSPPNSPLHF.

V gene TRBV5-4 combines with J gene TRBJ2-5, with no clear D. Germline V gene sequence: CDR1 SGHNT, CDR2 YYREEE (reference sequence). The CDR3 spans 15 residues. The germline V and J ends were trimmed by 0 bases and 2 bases, with 11 bases remaining between them. Here the CDR3 reads CASSLGGTVQETQYF. Written as DNA, the CDR3 is TGTGCCAGCAGCTTGGGGGGAACAGTTCAAGAGACCCAGTACTTC.

The rearrangement uses TRBV24-1 and TRBJ2-2; TRBD1 is a possible D gene (6 bases). Trimming stripped 3 bases from V and 3 bases from J, with 13 bases between. This CDR3 region has 16 residues. Germline CDR1 and CDR2: KGHDR and SFDVKD. The CDR3 sequence: CATSDDGTPYTGELFF. CDR3 DNA: TGTGCCACCAGTGATGACGGGACACCCTACACCGGGGAGCTGTTTTTT.

J is TRBJ1-5 and V is TRBV15, with 11 nucleotides matching TRBD1. The V and J ends lost 3 bases and 2 bases, in that order; junction bases with no gene match: 9. The germline V gene encodes CDR1 LNHNV and CDR2 YYDKDF (reference sequence). This CDR3 region has 18 residues. The CDR3 DNA reads TGTGCCACCAGCAGCCTGGGACAGGGGGGCTTGGGCAATCAGCCCCAGCATTTT. Protein sequence: CATSSLGQGGLGNQPQHF.

This chain connects TRBV2 to TRBJ2-1, with 8 bases lining up with TRBD1. Losses at the gene ends were 5 bases for V and 6 bases for J; bases not matched to a gene: 6. Germline lookup yields CDR1 SNHLY and CDR2 FYNNEI. This CDR3 has 14 residues. CDR3 region: CASSLQGVGNEQFF. CDR3 DNA sequence: TGTGCCAGCAGTTTACAGGGGGTAGGCAATGAGCAGTTCTTC.

The chain is built from TRBV5-6 and TRBJ1-1; D gene unclear. Per germline, CDR1 SGHDT and CDR2 YYEEEE. The CDR3 is 17 amino acids. V gave up 5 bases and J gave up 0 bases, with 20 bases separating them. The CDR3 bases are TGTGCCAGCAGTACGGGAGCACTTGCAATCATGAACACTGAAGCTTTCTTT. Translated: CASSTGALAIMNTEAFF.

CDR3 in amino acids: CAWSVQLARVEQYF. The CDR3 nucleotides read TGTGCCTGGAGTGTACAGCTAGCACGGGTCGAGCAGTACTTC. The genes are TRBV30 and TRBJ2-7; a possible D gene is TRBD2 (5 bases). Germline V gene data show CDR1 as GTSNPN and CDR2 as SVGIG (reference sequence). The CDR3 contains 14 residues. Trimming stripped 0 bases from V and 6 bases from J, with 15 bases between.

The chain employs TRBV6-5 and TRBJ1-6; 7 bases map to TRBD1. The CDR3 runs to 15 residues. V shed 2 bases and J 8 bases; nucleotides not matched to a gene: 6. The germline CDR1 and CDR2 sequences are MNHEY and SVGAGI. CDR3 sequence: CASSYTTGEDSPLHF. The CDR3 DNA sequence: TGTGCCAGCAGTTACACCACAGGGGAGGATTCACCCCTCCACTTT.

The rearrangement links TRBV5-1 to TRBJ2-2, with D hard to call. The CDR3 runs to 15 residues. Germline V gives CDR1 SGHRS, CDR2 YFSETQ. V lost 0 bases and J lost 1, with 7 bases in between. The CDR3 loop reads CASSLALGNTGELFF. For the CDR3, the DNA is TGCGCCAGCAGCTTGGCCCTGGGGAACACCGGGGAGCTGTTTTTT. The entire variable domain, with the rest obtained from reference TRBV5-1 and TRBJ2-2, is as follows: KAGVTQTPRYLIKTRGQQVTLSCSPISGHRSVSWYQQTPGQGLQFLFEYFSETQRNKGNFPGRFSGRQFSNSRSEMNVSTLELGDSALYLCASSLALGNTGELFFGEGSRLTVL.

The J gene is TRBJ1-5, the V gene TRBV18; possible D gene TRBD1, 6 bases. V gave up 3 bases and J gave up 11 bases, with 11 bases separating them. The CDR3 runs 12 residues. Germline V lookup: CDR1 KGHSH, CDR2 LQKENI. The CDR3, as DNA: TGTGCCAGCTCACCCGGAGAGGGGGCCCAGCATTTT. It specifies CASSPGEGAQHF. The full variable domain, in which reference TRBV18 and TRBJ1-5 provide the parts outside the CDR3, is NAGVMQNPRHLVRRRGQEARLRCSPMKGHSHVYWYRQLPEEGLKFMVYLQKENIIDESGMPKERFSAEFPKEGPSILRIQQVVRGDSAAYFCASSPGEGAQHFGDGTRLSIL.